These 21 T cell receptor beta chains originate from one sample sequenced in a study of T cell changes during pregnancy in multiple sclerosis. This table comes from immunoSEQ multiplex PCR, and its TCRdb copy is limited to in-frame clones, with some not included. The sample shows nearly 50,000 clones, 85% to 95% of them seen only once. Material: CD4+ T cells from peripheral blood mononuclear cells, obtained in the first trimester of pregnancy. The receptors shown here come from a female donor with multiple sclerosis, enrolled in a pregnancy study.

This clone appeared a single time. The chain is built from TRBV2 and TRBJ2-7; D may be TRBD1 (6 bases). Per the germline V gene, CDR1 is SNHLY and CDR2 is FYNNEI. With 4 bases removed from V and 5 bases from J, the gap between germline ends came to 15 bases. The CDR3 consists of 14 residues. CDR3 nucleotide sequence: TGTGCCAGCAGTGGACAGGTACTCTACGACGAGCAGTACTTC. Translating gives CASSGQVLYDEQYF.

CDR3 amino acids: CASSSRGGQETQYF. The CDR3 DNA is TGCGCCAGCAGCTCTAGGGGGGGGCAAGAGACCCAGTACTTC. The rearrangement joins TRBV5-1 to TRBJ2-5; perhaps TRBD2 as D (7 bases). This CDR3 has 14 residues. Germline V gene lookup returns CDR1 SGHRS and CDR2 YFSETQ. V lost 3 bases, J lost 2 bases, and 11 bases lay in between. The entire variable domain, with the rest obtained from reference TRBV5-1 and TRBJ2-5, is as follows: KAGVTQTPRYLIKTRGQQVTLSCSPISGHRSVSWYQQTPGQGLQFLFEYFSETQRNKGNFPGRFSGRQFSNSRSEMNVSTLELGDSALYLCASSSRGGQETQYFGPGTRLLVL.

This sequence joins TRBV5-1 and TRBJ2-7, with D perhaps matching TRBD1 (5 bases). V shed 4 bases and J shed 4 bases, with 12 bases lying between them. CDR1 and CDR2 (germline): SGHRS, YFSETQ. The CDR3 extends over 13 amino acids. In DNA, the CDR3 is TGCGCCAGCAGCCTTGGACACGGATACGAGCAGTACTTC. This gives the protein CASSLGHGYEQYF.

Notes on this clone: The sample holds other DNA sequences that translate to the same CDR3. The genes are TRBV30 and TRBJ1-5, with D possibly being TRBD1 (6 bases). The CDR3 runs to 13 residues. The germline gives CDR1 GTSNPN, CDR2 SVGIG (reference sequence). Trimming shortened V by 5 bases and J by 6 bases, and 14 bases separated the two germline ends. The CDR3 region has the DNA TGTGCCTGGCAACAGGGTGCAGGTCAGCCCCAGCATTTT. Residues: CAWQQGAGQPQHF. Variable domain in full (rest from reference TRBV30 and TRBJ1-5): SQTIHQWPATLVQPVGSPLSLECTVEGTSNPNLYWYRQAAGRGLQLLFYSVGIGQISSEVPQNLSASRPQDRQFILSSKKLLLSDSGFYLCAWQQGAGQPQHFGDGTRLSIL.

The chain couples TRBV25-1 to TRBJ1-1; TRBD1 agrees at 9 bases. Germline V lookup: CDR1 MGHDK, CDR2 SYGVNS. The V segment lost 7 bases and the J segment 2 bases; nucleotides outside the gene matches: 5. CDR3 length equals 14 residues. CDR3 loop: CASTGDRVNTEAFF. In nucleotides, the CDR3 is TGTGCCAGCACCGGGGACAGGGTCAACACTGAAGCTTTCTTT.

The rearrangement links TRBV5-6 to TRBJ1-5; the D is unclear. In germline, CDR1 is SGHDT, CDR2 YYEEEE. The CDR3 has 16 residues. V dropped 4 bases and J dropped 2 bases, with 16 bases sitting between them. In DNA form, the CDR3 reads TGTGCCAGCAGCCCTCGCCCCAGGTTGGGCAATCAGCCCCAGCATTTT. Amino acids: CASSPRPRLGNQPQHF.

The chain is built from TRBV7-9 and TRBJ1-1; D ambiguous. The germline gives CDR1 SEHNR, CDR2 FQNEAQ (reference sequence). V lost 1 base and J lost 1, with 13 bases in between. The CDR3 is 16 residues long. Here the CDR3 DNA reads TGTGCCAGCAGCTTAGTGTCGGGGAAGGGGAACACTGAAGCTTTCTTT. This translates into CASSLVSGKGNTEAFF.

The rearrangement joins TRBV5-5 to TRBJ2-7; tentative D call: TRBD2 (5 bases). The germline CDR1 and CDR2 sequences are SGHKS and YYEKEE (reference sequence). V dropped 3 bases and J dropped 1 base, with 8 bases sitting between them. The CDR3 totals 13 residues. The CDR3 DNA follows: TGTGCCAGCAGCTGGGGAGTGTCCTACGAGCAGTACTTC. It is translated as CASSWGVSYEQYF.

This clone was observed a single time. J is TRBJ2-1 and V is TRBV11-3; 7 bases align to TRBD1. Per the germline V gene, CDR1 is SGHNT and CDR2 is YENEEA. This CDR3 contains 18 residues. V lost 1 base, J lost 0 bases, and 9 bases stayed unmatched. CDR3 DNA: TGTGCCAGCAGCTTAGGAAACAGGGGTTATAGCTCCTACAATGAGCAGTTCTTC. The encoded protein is CASSLGNRGYSSYNEQFF.

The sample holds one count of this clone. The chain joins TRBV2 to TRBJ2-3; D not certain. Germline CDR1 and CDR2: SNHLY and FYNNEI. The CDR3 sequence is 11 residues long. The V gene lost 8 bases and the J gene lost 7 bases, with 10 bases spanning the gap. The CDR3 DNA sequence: TGTGCCAGCCGCCGGTCCAATACGCAGTATTTT. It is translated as CASRRSNTQYF.

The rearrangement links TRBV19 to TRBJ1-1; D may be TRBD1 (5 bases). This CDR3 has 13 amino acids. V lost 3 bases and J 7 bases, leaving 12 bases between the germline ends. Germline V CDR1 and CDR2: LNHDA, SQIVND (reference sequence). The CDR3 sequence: CASSMGREVEAFF. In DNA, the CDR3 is TGTGCCAGTAGTATGGGCAGGGAGGTTGAAGCTTTCTTT.

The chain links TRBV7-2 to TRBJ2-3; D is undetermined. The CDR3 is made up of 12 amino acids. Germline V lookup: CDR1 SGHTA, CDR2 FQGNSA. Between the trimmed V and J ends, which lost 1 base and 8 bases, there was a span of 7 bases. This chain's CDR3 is CASSLDRSTQYF. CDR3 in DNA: TGTGCCAGCAGCTTAGATAGGAGTACGCAGTATTTT. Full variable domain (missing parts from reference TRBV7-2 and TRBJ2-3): GAGVSQSPSNKVTEKGKDVELRCDPISGHTALYWYRQSLGQGLEFLIYFQGNSAPDKSGLPSDRFSAERTGGSVSTLTIQRTQQEDSAVYLCASSLDRSTQYFGPGTRLTVL.

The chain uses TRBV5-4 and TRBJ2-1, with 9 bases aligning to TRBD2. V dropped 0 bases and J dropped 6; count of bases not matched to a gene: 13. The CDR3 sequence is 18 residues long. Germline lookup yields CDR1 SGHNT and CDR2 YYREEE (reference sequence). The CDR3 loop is CASSLGPGGAGGINEQFF. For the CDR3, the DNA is TGTGCCAGCAGCTTGGGGCCGGGTGGGGCGGGGGGGATCAATGAGCAGTTCTTC.

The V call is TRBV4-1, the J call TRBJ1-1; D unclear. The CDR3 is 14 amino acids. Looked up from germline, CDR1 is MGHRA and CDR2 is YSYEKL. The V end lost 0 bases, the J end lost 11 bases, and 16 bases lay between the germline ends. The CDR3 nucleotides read TGCGCCAGCAGCCAAGAGAGCAGGCGGGTTGCTGCTTTCTTT. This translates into CASSQESRRVAAFF.

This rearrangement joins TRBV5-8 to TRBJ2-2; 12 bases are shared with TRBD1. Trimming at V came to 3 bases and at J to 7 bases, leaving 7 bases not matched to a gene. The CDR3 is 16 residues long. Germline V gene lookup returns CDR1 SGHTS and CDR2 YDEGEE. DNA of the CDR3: TGTGCCAGCAGCTCTCCGGGACAGGGGGCAGGCGGGGAGCTGTTTTTT. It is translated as CASSSPGQGAGGELFF.

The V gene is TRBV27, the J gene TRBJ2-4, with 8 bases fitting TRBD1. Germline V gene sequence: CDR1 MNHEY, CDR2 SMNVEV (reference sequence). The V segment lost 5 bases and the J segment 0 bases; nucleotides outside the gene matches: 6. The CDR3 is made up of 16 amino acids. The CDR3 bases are TGTGCCAGCAGTCTACGGACAGGGCTAGCCAAAAACATTCAGTACTTC. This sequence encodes CASSLRTGLAKNIQYF.

CDR3 DNA sequence: TGTGCCAGCAGGCTTTTTCGAGGAGGTTGGGGCACAGATACGCAGTATTTT. As protein: CASRLFRGGWGTDTQYF. The V gene is TRBV13, the J gene TRBJ2-3, with D tentatively TRBD2 (5 bases). Germline V lookup: CDR1 PRHDT, CDR2 FYEKMQ (reference sequence). Between the trimmed V and J ends, which lost 6 bases and 1 base, there was a span of 20 bases. There are 17 residues in the CDR3.

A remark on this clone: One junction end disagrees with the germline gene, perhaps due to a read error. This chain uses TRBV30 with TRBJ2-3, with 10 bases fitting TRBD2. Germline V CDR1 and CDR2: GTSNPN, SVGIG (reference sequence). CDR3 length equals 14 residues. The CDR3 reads CARRPAGGRDTQYF. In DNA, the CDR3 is TGTGCCCGGAGGCCAGCGGGGGGGCGGGATACGCAGTATTTT. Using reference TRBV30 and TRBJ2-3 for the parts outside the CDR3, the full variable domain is SQTIHQWPATLVQPVGSPLSLECTVEGTSNPNLYWYRQAAGRGLQLLFYSVGIGQISSEVPQNLSASRPQDRQFILSSKKLLLSDSGFYLCARRPAGGRDTQYFGPGTRLTVL.

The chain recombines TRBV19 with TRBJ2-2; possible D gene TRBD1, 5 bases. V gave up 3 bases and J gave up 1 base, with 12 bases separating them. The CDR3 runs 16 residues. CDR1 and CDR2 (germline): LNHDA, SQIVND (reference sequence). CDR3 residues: CASSILRRENTGELFF. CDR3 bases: TGTGCCAGTAGTATTCTGCGCAGGGAGAACACCGGGGAGCTGTTTTTT.

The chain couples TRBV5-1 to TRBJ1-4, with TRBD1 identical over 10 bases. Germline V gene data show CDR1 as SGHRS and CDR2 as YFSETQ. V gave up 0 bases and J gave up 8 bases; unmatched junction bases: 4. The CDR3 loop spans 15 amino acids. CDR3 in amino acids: CASSLAWTGGEKLFF. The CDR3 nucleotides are TGCGCCAGCAGCTTGGCCTGGACAGGGGGAGAAAAACTGTTTTTT. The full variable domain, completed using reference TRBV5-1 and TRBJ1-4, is KAGVTQTPRYLIKTRGQQVTLSCSPISGHRSVSWYQQTPGQGLQFLFEYFSETQRNKGNFPGRFSGRQFSNSRSEMNVSTLELGDSALYLCASSLAWTGGEKLFFGSGTQLSVL.

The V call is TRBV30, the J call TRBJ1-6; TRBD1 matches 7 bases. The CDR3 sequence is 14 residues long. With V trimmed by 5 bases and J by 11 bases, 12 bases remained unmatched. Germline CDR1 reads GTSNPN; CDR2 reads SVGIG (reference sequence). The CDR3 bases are TGTGCCTGGGGGGGGAAGGGGGCCGACCCACCCCTCCACTTT. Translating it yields CAWGGKGADPPLHF.